Below, 12 T cell receptor beta chains from the same sample are listed, as sequenced in a study of T cell repertoires in cytomegalovirus infection. TCRdb reprocessed the reads via MiXCR and lists one record per CDR3 protein. Of 28,000 or so distinct CDR3 sequences listed, around 19% are singletons. These receptors lack a known antigen. Material: CD8+ T cells from cultured PBMCs, obtained from culture after CMV antigen stimulation. These receptors came from a human donor in good health (CMV status not recorded). Some clones in this sample may be carry-over from other donors' samples.

The chain uses TRBV6-6 and TRBJ1-2; 7 bases fit TRBD1. Trimming took 5 bases from V and 6 from J; bases not matched to a gene: 12. The CDR3 loop spans 15 amino acids. Germline CDR1 is MNHNY and CDR2 is SVGAGI (reference sequence). The CDR3 sequence: CASSDGDDRVNGYTF. For the CDR3, the DNA is TGTGCCAGCAGTGATGGGGACGACAGGGTTAATGGCTACACCTTC.

In this sample, this clonotype turned up a few times. The V gene is TRBV7-4, the J gene TRBJ2-5; 12 bases agree with TRBD1. From germline, CDR1 is SGHVT and CDR2 SQSDAQ. V trimming: 3 bases; J trimming: 5 bases; junction bases outside the gene matches: 4. This CDR3 has 15 residues. CDR3 protein: CASSLGQGAFETQYF. Written as DNA, the CDR3 is TGTGCCAGCAGCTTGGGACAGGGGGCGTTTGAGACCCAGTACTTC.

V usage is TRBV27 and J usage is TRBJ2-7; weak D call: TRBD2 (5 bases). Trimming shortened V by 5 bases and J by 2 bases, and 16 bases separated the two germline ends. Germline loops: CDR1 MNHEY, CDR2 SMNVEV (reference sequence). The CDR3 is made up of 15 amino acids. The CDR3 here is CASSPSGRGAYEQYF. CDR3 sequence (DNA): TGTGCCAGCAGTCCGTCAGGACGGGGAGCCTACGAGCAGTACTTC.

The chain couples TRBV7-6 to TRBJ2-1, with D tentatively TRBD1 (6 bases). V lost 4 bases to trimming and J lost 4 bases, with 17 bases between them. CDR1 is SGHVS and CDR2 is FNYEAQ in the germline V gene. The CDR3 contains 16 residues. CDR3 residues: CASSSPPRDTYNEQFF. CDR3 DNA sequence: TGTGCCAGCAGCTCCCCACCCCGGGACACATACAATGAGCAGTTCTTC.

This chain joins TRBV6-5 and TRBJ1-1, with TRBD1 matching 7 bases. The CDR3 sequence is 13 residues long. V lost 7 bases to trimming and J lost 4 bases; unmatched junction nucleotides: 6. In germline, CDR1 is MNHEY, CDR2 SVGAGI. CDR3 in amino acids: CASKNTGVTEAFF. CDR3 DNA sequence: TGTGCCAGCAAAAACACAGGGGTCACTGAAGCTTTCTTT.

This clonotype occurred many times. The rearrangement links TRBV7-2 to TRBJ2-7; the match to TRBD1 covers 8 bases. The CDR3 covers 16 residues. Germline V CDR1 and CDR2: SGHTA, FQGNSA. V trimming: 0 bases; J trimming: 0 bases; junction bases outside the gene matches: 4. The CDR3 region has the DNA TGTGCCAGCAGCTTAGCCGGACAGGGTAGCTCCTACGAGCAGTACTTC. Its protein product is CASSLAGQGSSYEQYF.

This clonotype has only a few counts. The V gene is TRBV5-4, the J gene TRBJ2-1; 8 bases are shared with TRBD1. The CDR3 contains 13 residues. Germline V gives CDR1 SGHNT, CDR2 YYREEE (reference sequence). J gave up 9 bases and V 5 bases, and 7 bases lay outside the gene matches. The CDR3 sequence: CASRREQGGEQFF. Written as DNA, the CDR3 is TGTGCCAGCAGACGCGAACAGGGGGGTGAGCAGTTCTTC. The variable domain in full, with the rest retrieved from reference TRBV5-4 and TRBJ2-1, is ETGVTQSPTHLIKTRGQQVTLRCSSQSGHNTVSWYQQALGQGPQFIFQYYREEENGRGNFPPRFSGLQFPNYSSELNVNALELDDSALYLCASRREQGGEQFFGPGTRLTVL.

This clonotype was counted a single time. The chain links TRBV7-4 to TRBJ1-2, with 8 bases lining up with TRBD1. Unmatched junction bases numbered 10, after V lost 11 bases and J lost 8 bases. The CDR3 is 12 amino acids. CDR1 is SGHVT and CDR2 is SQSDAQ in the germline V gene. The chain's CDR3 is CAGMQGARGYTF. The CDR3 DNA follows: TGTGCCGGAATGCAGGGGGCGCGCGGCTACACCTTC. The full variable domain, completed using reference TRBV7-4 and TRBJ1-2, is GAGVSQSPRYKVAKRGRDVALRCDSISGHVTLYWYRQTLGQGSEVLTYSQSDAQRDKSGRPSGRFSAERPERSVSTLKIQRTEQGDSAVYLCAGMQGARGYTFGSGTRLTVV.

CDR3 nucleotide sequence: TGTGCCAGCAGTCCCATGAGCGGGAGAGGTATCTACGAGCAGTACTTC. It translates to CASSPMSGRGIYEQYF. V and J are TRBV28 and TRBJ2-7, with TRBD2 identical over 8 bases. This CDR3 spans 16 amino acids. Germline CDR1 reads MDHEN; CDR2 reads SYDVKM. V dropped 5 bases and J dropped 3; count of bases not matched to a gene: 12.

This chain uses TRBV12-3 or TRBV12-4 with TRBJ1-2; maybe TRBD1 (5 bases). Trimming left V 1 base short and J 4 bases short, with 13 bases between. This CDR3 spans 15 amino acids. CDR3 DNA sequence: TGTGCCAGCAGTTTAGAGCCCGGGACGCCCTATGGCTACACCTTC. This gives the protein CASSLEPGTPYGYTF.

This rearrangement joins TRBV6-1 to TRBJ1-5; D might be TRBD1 (6 bases). The CDR3 is 16 residues long. The ends were cut back, 8 bases at V and 0 bases at J, with 17 bases in the middle. Germline V gene lookup returns CDR1 MNHNS and CDR2 SASEGT. The CDR3 region has the DNA TGTGCCAGCGTCCAGGGGTCAATTAATAGCAATCAGCCCCAGCATTTT. It yields the protein CASVQGSINSNQPQHF.

This clonotype was seen at least ten times. The rearrangement links TRBV7-6 to TRBJ2-5; perhaps D is TRBD1 or TRBD2 (5 bases each). The germline V and J ends were trimmed by 5 bases and 5 bases, with 18 bases remaining between them. CDR3 length: 15 residues. CDR1 and CDR2 (germline): SGHVS, FNYEAQ. The CDR3 nucleotides are TGTGCCAGCAGCCTTAGGTTGGGGGACGGGGAGACCCAGTACTTC. Translation gives CASSLRLGDGETQYF.